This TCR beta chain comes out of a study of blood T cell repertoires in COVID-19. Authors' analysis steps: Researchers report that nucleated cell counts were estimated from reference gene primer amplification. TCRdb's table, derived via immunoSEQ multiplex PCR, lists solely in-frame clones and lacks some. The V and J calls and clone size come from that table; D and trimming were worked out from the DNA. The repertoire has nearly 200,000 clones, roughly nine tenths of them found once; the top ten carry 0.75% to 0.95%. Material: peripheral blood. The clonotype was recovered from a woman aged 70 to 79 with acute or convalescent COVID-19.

The CDR3, as DNA: TGCAGCGTTGGGGCGGGCTACGAGCAGTACTTC. Translation: CSVGAGYEQYF. The rearrangement links TRBV29-1 to TRBJ2-7; D might be TRBD2 (5 bases). Trimming took 4 bases from V and 3 from J, leaving 7 bases between them. The CDR3 contains 11 residues. Germline CDR1 and CDR2: SQVTM and ANQGSEA.